This T cell receptor (beta chain) stems from a study of blood T cell repertoires in COVID-19. Study-wide context: Samples of COVID-19 (acute and convalescent) were obtained from the United States, Italy and Spain. PBMCs, B-cell-depleted T cells, or T cells were the source of the cDNA or gDNA that made up the material.

In the original processing: The assay estimated nucleated cells by amplifying reference gene primers. TCRdb's copy holds only in-frame clones and misses some; the assay was immunoSEQ multiplex PCR. That table furnishes V, J and clone size, whereas the DNA furnished D and trimming. Of roughly 120,000 clones detected, 90% appear once; the ten largest clones hold around 1.1%. The germline V gene encodes CDR1 MNHEY and CDR2 SMNVEV (reference sequence). V lost 8 bases, J lost 7 bases, and 11 bases stayed unmatched. The CDR3 totals 15 residues. Sequenced sample: peripheral blood. The V and J genes are TRBV27 and TRBJ1-4; 9 nucleotides align to TRBD1. The sequence derives from a human donor in a cohort sampled during active COVID-19. In DNA, the CDR3 is TGTGCCAGCGGGCTATTACAGGGGGCCGGTGAAAAACTGTTTTTT. This gives the protein CASGLLQGAGEKLFF.